Each of the 19 T cell receptor beta chains below was sequenced from the same sample in a study of blood T cell repertoires in COVID-19. TCRdb's copy holds only in-frame clones and misses some; the assay was immunoSEQ multiplex PCR. Found here are 100,000 to 150,000 clones, roughly four fifths of them singletons; the top ten hold 3.8%. The specimen was peripheral blood. These receptors originate from a woman aged 45 to 65 with acute or convalescent COVID-19.

The gene calls are TRBV27 and TRBJ1-2; 9 bases agree with TRBD1. Germline assignment: CDR1 MNHEY and CDR2 SMNVEV (reference sequence). This CDR3 comprises 14 residues. Losses at the gene ends were 5 bases for V and 4 bases for J; bases not matched to a gene: 5. The CDR3 coding sequence is TGTGCCAGCAGTGGGGACAGGGAAGTCTATGGCTACACCTTC. Amino acid sequence: CASSGDREVYGYTF.

The V and J genes are TRBV5-1 and TRBJ2-5; D is ambiguous. CDR3 length: 12 amino acids. CDR1 and CDR2 (germline): SGHRS, YFSETQ. The ends were cut back, 2 bases at V and 2 bases at J, with 4 bases in the middle. The CDR3: CASSLLQETQYF. For the CDR3, the DNA is TGCGCCAGCAGCTTACTACAAGAGACCCAGTACTTC.

The CDR3 is CASSIQGADQPQHF. The DNA for the CDR3 is TGTGCCAGTAGTATACAGGGGGCGGATCAGCCCCAGCATTTT. The chain carries TRBV19 and TRBJ1-5, with 8 bases that match TRBD1. The J segment lost 5 bases and the V segment lost 2 bases, leaving 2 bases of the junction unmatched. Germline V gene data show CDR1 as LNHDA and CDR2 as SQIVND (reference sequence). The CDR3 is 14 amino acids.

V gene TRBV2 combines with J gene TRBJ1-1, with D unresolved. The CDR3 runs to 14 residues. V was pared by 1 base and J by 4 bases, with 10 bases between. Germline CDR1 SNHLY, CDR2 FYNNEI. CDR3 loop: CASSEGRDRTEAFF. The CDR3 DNA reads as TGTGCCAGCAGTGAAGGGCGGGATCGCACTGAAGCTTTCTTT. Variable domain in full (rest from reference TRBV2 and TRBJ1-1): EPEVTQTPSHQVTQMGQEVILRCVPISNHLYFYWYRQILGQKVEFLVSFYNNEISEKSEIFDDQFSVERPDGSNFTLKIRSTKLEDSAMYFCASSEGRDRTEAFFGQGTRLTVV.

The V and J genes are TRBV4-2 and TRBJ1-6; tentative D call: TRBD1 (5 bases). The V gene lost 0 bases and the J gene lost 0 bases, with 21 bases spanning the gap. In germline, CDR1 is LGHNA, CDR2 YNFKEQ. The CDR3 is 21 amino acids. This CDR3 is CASSQDMPGLKYSSYNSPLHF. The CDR3 DNA reads TGTGCCAGCAGCCAAGATATGCCGGGACTCAAATATAGCTCCTATAATTCACCCCTCCACTTT.

In DNA, the CDR3 is TGTGCCAGCAGCTCGGGGACTAGCCAAGAGACCCAGTACTTC. Its protein is CASSSGTSQETQYF. The chain couples TRBV7-9 to TRBJ2-5, with 8 bases lining up with TRBD2. The V segment lost 4 bases and the J segment 1 base; nucleotides outside the gene matches: 2. CDR1 and CDR2 (germline): SEHNR, FQNEAQ (reference sequence). The CDR3 sequence is 14 residues long.

The genes are TRBV19 and TRBJ1-4; D call uncertain. Germline-derived CDR1 and CDR2 are LNHDA and SQIVND (reference sequence). The CDR3 runs 14 residues. Trimming pared 6 bases from V and 0 bases from J, leaving 8 bases between. The CDR3 coding sequence is TGTGCCAGTAGCCTGTATGCAACTAATGAAAAACTGTTTTTT. It specifies CASSLYATNEKLFF. The whole variable domain, remainder taken from reference TRBV19 and TRBJ1-4, is DGGITQSPKYLFRKEGQNVTLSCEQNLNHDAMYWYRQDPGQGLRLIYYSQIVNDFQKGDIAEGYSVSREKKESFPLTVTSAQKNPTAFYLCASSLYATNEKLFFGSGTQLSVL.

The V call is TRBV2, the J call TRBJ1-1, with D perhaps TRBD1 (6 bases). The CDR3 runs 14 residues. The ends were cut back, 6 bases at V and 2 bases at J, with 13 bases in the middle. Germline CDR1 SNHLY, CDR2 FYNNEI. The CDR3 sequence: CASSAETGNTEAFF. In DNA, the CDR3 is TGTGCCAGCAGCGCCGAGACAGGAAACACTGAAGCTTTCTTT. Variable domain in full (rest from reference TRBV2 and TRBJ1-1): EPEVTQTPSHQVTQMGQEVILRCVPISNHLYFYWYRQILGQKVEFLVSFYNNEISEKSEIFDDQFSVERPDGSNFTLKIRSTKLEDSAMYFCASSAETGNTEAFFGQGTRLTVV.

V is TRBV7-9 and J is TRBJ2-7; 7 bases are shared with TRBD2. CDR1 SEHNR and CDR2 FQNEAQ come from the germline V gene (reference sequence). The CDR3 spans 15 residues. The J segment lost 6 bases and the V segment lost 4 bases, leaving 12 bases of the junction unmatched. The CDR3 nucleotides are TGTGCCAGCAGCTCTAGCGGCATAGGTCGAGGCGAGCAGTACTTC. As protein: CASSSSGIGRGEQYF.

V is TRBV5-1 and J is TRBJ2-7; 8 nucleotides align to TRBD1. Germline-derived CDR1 and CDR2 are SGHRS and YFSETQ. The CDR3 has 13 amino acids. J lost 10 bases, V lost 0 bases, and 6 bases had no gene match. The CDR3 sequence: CASSLEQGAKQYF. The CDR3 DNA reads as TGCGCCAGCAGCTTGGAGCAGGGGGCAAAACAGTACTTC.

The V and J genes are TRBV7-9 and TRBJ2-5, with TRBD2 matching over 7 bases. This CDR3 comprises 14 residues. Trimming cost V 4 bases and J 5 bases; bases outside gene matches: 7. Germline-derived CDR1 and CDR2 are SEHNR and FQNEAQ (reference sequence). CDR3 sequence reads: CASSSATSAETQYF. The CDR3 nucleotides are TGTGCCAGCAGCTCCGCAACTAGCGCTGAGACCCAGTACTTC.

This chain joins TRBV5-4 and TRBJ1-5; 8 bases line up with TRBD1. Germline loops: CDR1 SGHNT, CDR2 YYREEE (reference sequence). CDR3 size: 13 residues. V dropped 9 bases and J dropped 3; count of bases not matched to a gene: 5. The CDR3 bases are TGTGCCATGCGACAGGGGAACAATCAGCCCCAGCATTTT. It codes for CAMRQGNNQPQHF.

V usage is TRBV18 and J usage is TRBJ2-5; 9 bases are a match to TRBD1. Germline values: CDR1 KGHSH, CDR2 LQKENI. The CDR3 sequence is 15 residues long. Germline trimming cut 3 bases from V and 5 bases from J; bases unmatched to any gene: 7. CDR3 loop: CASSPRTGAGETQYF. The CDR3 DNA reads as TGTGCCAGCTCACCGAGGACAGGGGCGGGTGAGACCCAGTACTTC.

A remark on this clone: A read error may account for a junction end that differs from germline. The chain recombines TRBV7-3 with TRBJ2-6; 13 bases are shared with TRBD2. Germline CDR1 SGHTA, CDR2 FQGTGA. The CDR3 runs to 24 residues. This CDR3 reads CASSVTTGRYTGLAGSGWANVLTF. CDR3 DNA: TGTGCCAGCAGCGTAACTACCGGGCGCTATACGGGACTAGCGGGATCGGGATGGGCCAACGTCCTGACTTTC.

The V call is TRBV6-5, the J call TRBJ2-1, with D possibly matching TRBD1 (6 bases). This CDR3 has 15 amino acids. Germline V gene data show CDR1 as MNHEY and CDR2 as SVGAGI. Between the trimmed V and J ends, which lost 6 bases and 3 bases, there was a span of 15 bases. The CDR3 spells CASRDVRGIYNEQFF. The CDR3 DNA follows: TGTGCCAGCAGGGACGTGAGGGGGATCTACAATGAGCAGTTCTTC.

The chain carries TRBV5-5 and TRBJ2-1, with D perhaps TRBD1 (5 bases). The CDR3 is 15 residues long. V gave up 2 bases and J gave up 6 bases, with 15 bases separating them. Per the germline V gene, CDR1 is SGHKS and CDR2 is YYEKEE (reference sequence). The CDR3 region has the DNA TGTGCCAGCAGCTTAGGGAAGGGGTGGTCCAATGAGCAGTTCTTC. It encodes CASSLGKGWSNEQFF. The whole variable domain, remainder taken from reference TRBV5-5 and TRBJ2-1, is DAGVTQSPTHLIKTRGQQVTLRCSPISGHKSVSWYQQVLGQGPQFIFQYYEKEERGRGNFPDRFSARQFPNYSSELNVNALLLGDSALYLCASSLGKGWSNEQFFGPGTRLTVL.

This clone is a singleton in its sample. The gene calls are TRBV25-1 and TRBJ1-2, with D possibly matching TRBD1 (6 bases). Looked up from germline, CDR1 is MGHDK and CDR2 is SYGVNS. The CDR3 contains 15 residues. The V and J ends lost 6 bases and 4 bases respectively, with 18 bases between them. CDR3 coding DNA: TGTGCCAGCAGACCGGCAGGGGCGTTTCTCTATGGCTACACCTTC. Translating gives CASRPAGAFLYGYTF.

The chain carries TRBV19 and TRBJ1-6; 8 nucleotides line up with TRBD1. Per the germline V gene, CDR1 is LNHDA and CDR2 is SQIVND (reference sequence). This CDR3 contains 15 residues. Unmatched junction bases numbered 8, after V lost 7 bases and J lost 6 bases. CDR3 in DNA: TGTGCCAGTACCGGTTCGACAGGGGTTAATTCACCCCTCCACTTT. Encoded protein: CASTGSTGVNSPLHF.

The chain combines TRBV2 with TRBJ1-1; no clear D. Per the germline V gene, CDR1 is SNHLY and CDR2 is FYNNEI. The ends were cut back, 6 bases at V and 1 base at J, with 12 bases in the middle. The CDR3 runs to 14 residues. CDR3 sequence (DNA): TGTGCCAGCAGCCCTTCGGGAGGGAACACTGAAGCTTTCTTT. Encoded protein: CASSPSGGNTEAFF.